This T cell receptor (beta chain) is from a study of fetal regulatory T cell absence and autoimmunity. The length of the CDR3 is 13 residues. After removal of 6 bases from V and 9 bases from J, the junction contained 8 bases not matched to a gene. Germline lookup yields CDR1 SNHLY and CDR2 FYNNEI. The method was immunoSEQ multiplex PCR; TCRdb's version includes in-frame clones alone and lacks a portion of them. Of 95,000 to 100,000 clones in the sample, 60% to 80% were seen once. The sequenced sample was pancreas tissue. This receptor was taken from a male donor with IPEX syndrome. The chain couples TRBV2 to TRBJ2-4; 7 positions agree with TRBD1. CDR3 coding DNA: TGTGCCAGCAGGAGACAGGGAGTCGGCATTCAGTACTTC. As protein: CASRRQGVGIQYF.